The 13 T cell receptor beta chains below all came from one sample that was sequenced in a study of T cell repertoires in cytomegalovirus infection. From the reads, TCRdb called clonotypes with MiXCR, one entry per CDR3 protein. The sample has approximately 770,000 distinct CDR3 sequences, 25% to 30% seen once. Their antigen targets remain unknown. Source: cultured CD8+ T cells from PBMCs, taken from culture after CMV antigen stimulation. The receptors shown here come from a human donor in good health (CMV status not recorded). Some clones in this sample may be carry-over from other donors' samples.

This chain uses TRBV6-6 with TRBJ2-7; D is uncertain. The CDR3 length is 14 residues. Germline V gives CDR1 MNHNY, CDR2 SVGAGI (reference sequence). Trimming pared 6 bases from V and 4 bases from J, leaving 16 bases between. The DNA for the CDR3 is TGTGCCAGCAGCGCCAATGAGATCCTTTACGAGCAGTACGTC. Its protein is CASSANEILYEQYV.

The chain joins TRBV4-1 to TRBJ1-2, with D unclear. Germline V gene data show CDR1 as MGHRA and CDR2 as YSYEKL. The CDR3 sequence is 15 residues long. Trimming removed 1 base at V and 2 bases at J, with 11 bases between. The CDR3 DNA reads as TGCGCCAGCAGCCAAGTAGGGCTGAAGAACTATGGCTACACCTTC. Its protein is CASSQVGLKNYGYTF.

This clonotype was observed a handful of times. The chain carries TRBV7-6 and TRBJ2-2; D may be TRBD1 or TRBD2 (5 bases each). CDR3 length: 18 amino acids. Per germline, CDR1 SGHVS and CDR2 FNYEAQ. Trimming removed 0 bases from V and 1 base from J, with 15 bases in between. This CDR3 is CASSLAEPGRRNTGELFF. CDR3 sequence (DNA): TGTGCCAGCAGCTTAGCCGAACCGGGACGCCGGAACACCGGGGAGCTGTTTTTT.

This clonotype was counted at least ten times. The rearrangement links TRBV7-9 to TRBJ1-1; 8 bases agree with TRBD1. Losses at the gene ends were 7 bases for V and 8 bases for J; bases not matched to a gene: 15. The CDR3 has 15 amino acids. The V gene's germline CDR1 is SEHNR and CDR2 FQNEAQ (reference sequence). The CDR3 is CASTPRVDRGKEAFF. The CDR3 nucleotides read TGTGCCAGCACCCCGAGGGTCGACAGGGGAAAGGAAGCTTTCTTT.

The chain couples TRBV7-6 to TRBJ1-2; a possible D gene is TRBD1 (5 bases). This CDR3 has 14 residues. Per germline, CDR1 SGHVS and CDR2 FNYEAQ. V gave up 5 bases and J gave up 1 base, with 11 bases separating them. The CDR3, as DNA: TGTGCCAGCAGCCCTGGGACTTTTAACTATGGCTACACCTTC. Translated, it gives CASSPGTFNYGYTF.

This clonotype was counted only a few times. This rearrangement joins TRBV13 to TRBJ1-1; TRBD1 is a possible D gene (6 bases). CDR1 and CDR2 from the germline V gene are PRHDT and FYEKMQ (reference sequence). Trimming pared 7 bases from V and 7 bases from J, leaving 10 bases between. The CDR3 is 11 residues long. The CDR3 loop is CASNEDSEAFF. In nucleotides, the CDR3 is TGTGCCAGCAACGAGGACAGTGAAGCTTTCTTT.

This chain uses TRBV6-5 with TRBJ2-1; tentatively, D is TRBD2 (6 bases). Trimming shortened V by 10 bases and J by 10 bases, and 23 bases separated the two germline ends. CDR1 and CDR2 (germline): MNHEY, SVGAGI. The CDR3 has 14 residues. CDR3 region: CATLRTTGHGEQFF. The DNA for the CDR3 is TGTGCCACCCTTAGGACTACCGGGCACGGGGAGCAGTTCTTC.

This clonotype was counted only a few times. The chain employs TRBV2 and TRBJ1-5; perhaps TRBD1 as D (5 bases). The CDR3 totals 14 residues. V gave up 6 bases and J gave up 3 bases, with 12 bases separating them. From germline, CDR1 is SNHLY and CDR2 FYNNEI. CDR3 in DNA: TGTGCCAGCAGCGGCCCGGGACTCAATCAGCCCCAGCATTTT. Amino acids: CASSGPGLNQPQHF.

This clonotype occurred a few times. V usage is TRBV11-2 and J usage is TRBJ1-2; D is unclear. The CDR3 sequence is 12 residues long. Germline CDR1 is SGHAT and CDR2 is FQNNGV. Trimming took 2 bases from V and 7 from J, leaving 8 bases between them. CDR3 sequence: CASSLIGLGYTF. In DNA, the CDR3 is TGTGCCAGCAGCTTAATAGGGCTTGGCTACACCTTC.

The chain combines TRBV18 with TRBJ1-5; TRBD1 matches at 9 bases. The length of the CDR3 is 18 residues. Germline V gives CDR1 KGHSH, CDR2 LQKENI. Trimming removed 6 bases from V and 1 base from J; junction bases left unmatched: 13. As DNA, the CDR3 is TGTGCCAGCTCGCTGGCGGGACAGGGACATGGGAGCAATCAGCCCCAGCATTTT. Translated: CASSLAGQGHGSNQPQHF.

This chain links TRBV3-1 with TRBJ1-6; D might be TRBD1 (5 bases). Germline V gene lookup returns CDR1 LGHDT and CDR2 YNNKEL (reference sequence). CDR3 length equals 17 residues. V dropped 0 bases and J dropped 5 bases, with 14 bases sitting between them. This CDR3 reads CASSQDPRGVDNSPLHF. In DNA, the CDR3 is TGTGCCAGCAGCCAAGATCCAAGAGGGGTAGATAATTCACCCCTCCACTTT.

This clonotype occurred many times. The chain carries TRBV7-8 and TRBJ1-1; 7 bases agree with TRBD1. CDR1 is SGHVS and CDR2 is FQNEAQ in the germline V gene. The CDR3 spans 16 residues. Trimming took 5 bases from V and 0 from J; bases not matched to a gene: 9. The CDR3 bases are TGTGCCAGCAGCCAGTCACAGGGGCCCATGAACACTGAAGCTTTCTTT. This codes for CASSQSQGPMNTEAFF. Looking up the rest from reference TRBV7-8 and TRBJ1-1 gives the full variable domain: GAGVSQSPRYKVAKRGQDVALRCDPISGHVSLFWYQQALGQGPEFLTYFQNEAQLDKSGLPSDRFFAERPEGSVSTLKIQRTQQEDSAVYLCASSQSQGPMNTEAFFGQGTRLTVV.

This clonotype was picked up a small number of times. This rearrangement joins TRBV12-3 or TRBV12-4 to TRBJ2-3; 10 bases are a match to TRBD2. The CDR3 is made up of 16 amino acids. V lost 6 bases, J lost 0 bases, and 6 bases stayed unmatched. The CDR3 region has the DNA TGTGCCAGCAGCCAACTAGCGGGGACTAGCACAGATACGCAGTATTTT. Translating gives CASSQLAGTSTDTQYF.